This T cell receptor beta chain is drawn from a study of identical twins. Findings of the study overall: The models systematically underestimated how much out-of-frame TCR alpha was shared in monozygotic twins. Conclusions relied on cross-sectional statistical analysis, not following the same donors.

The sample holds many counts of this clonotype. The antigen remains undetermined. V was pared by 5 bases and J by 1 base, with 6 bases of the junction left unmatched. The CDR3 sequence is 15 residues long. From germline, CDR1 is MDHEN and CDR2 SYDVKM. All donors comprised healthy Caucasians. The cDNA had a unique molecular identifier and a template-switch universal primer site. Using its own MiXCR run on the 5' RACE reads, TCRdb lists one record per CDR3 protein. The sample carries about 220,000 distinct CDR3 sequences, about 7.5% recorded once. The data were also submitted as part of a second study, on yellow fever vaccine responses in identical twins.

Sample: memory (CD45RO+) T cells sorted from blood. V is TRBV28 and J is TRBJ2-7, with 9 nucleotides matching TRBD2. The clonotype originates from a woman between 18 and 29 years old in good health. CDR3: CASSKASGTSYEQYF. Written as DNA, the CDR3 is TGTGCCAGCAGTAAAGCTAGCGGGACATCCTACGAGCAGTACTTC.